The clone carrying this T cell receptor beta chain came up a few times. CDR1 and CDR2 (germline): GTSNPN, SVGIG (reference sequence). The CDR3 loop spans 13 amino acids. V lost 0 bases, J lost 3 bases, and 8 bases lay in between. The sample originates from a study of beta chain features in type 1 diabetes. Study as a whole: Patients looked much like healthy donors when it came to age, gender and cell yields. Sorted cells from all samples, numbering roughly 100,000,000, were examined.

cDNA synthesis used the whole RNA isolate, giving expressed TCRB sequences. Sequencing used immunoSEQ multiplex PCR; TCRdb keeps in-frame clones, though not all of them. Among over 350,000 clones listed, around 15% were seen once. The chain recombines TRBV30 with TRBJ2-5; D not resolved. Sequencing was carried out using naive CD4+ T cells from blood. This clonotype was sampled from a woman between 18 and 29 years old in good health. The DNA of the CDR3 is TGTGCCTGGAGTGTACTGGTTAAAGAGACCCAGTACTTC. Translated: CAWSVLVKETQYF.